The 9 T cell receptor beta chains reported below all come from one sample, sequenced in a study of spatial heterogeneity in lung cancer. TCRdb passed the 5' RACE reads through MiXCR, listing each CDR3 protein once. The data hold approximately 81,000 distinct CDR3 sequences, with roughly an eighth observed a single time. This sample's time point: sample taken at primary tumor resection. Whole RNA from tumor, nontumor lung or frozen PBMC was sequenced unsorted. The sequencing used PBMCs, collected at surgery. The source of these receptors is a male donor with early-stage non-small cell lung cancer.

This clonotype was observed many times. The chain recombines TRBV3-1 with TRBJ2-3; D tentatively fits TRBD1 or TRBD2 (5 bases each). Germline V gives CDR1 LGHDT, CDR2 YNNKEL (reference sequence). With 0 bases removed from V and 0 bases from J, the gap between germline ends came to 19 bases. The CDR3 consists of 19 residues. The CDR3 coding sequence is TGTGCCAGCAGCCAAGACCCTACCGGGGCCGGATTGAGCACAGATACGCAGTATTTT. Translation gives CASSQDPTGAGLSTDTQYF.

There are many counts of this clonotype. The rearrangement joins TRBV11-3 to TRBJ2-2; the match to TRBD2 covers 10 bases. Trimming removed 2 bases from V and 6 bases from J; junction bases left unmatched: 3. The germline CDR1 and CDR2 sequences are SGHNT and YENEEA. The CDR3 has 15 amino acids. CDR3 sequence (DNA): TGTGCCAGCAGCTTACCTACTAGCGGGGCCGGGGAGCTGTTTTTT. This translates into CASSLPTSGAGELFF.

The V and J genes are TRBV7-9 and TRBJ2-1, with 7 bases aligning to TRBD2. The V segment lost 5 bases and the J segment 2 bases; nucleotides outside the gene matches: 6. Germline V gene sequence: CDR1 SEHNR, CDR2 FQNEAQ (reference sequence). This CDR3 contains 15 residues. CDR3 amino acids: CASSPPSGAYNEQFF. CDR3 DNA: TGTGCCAGCAGCCCCCCCAGCGGGGCCTACAATGAGCAGTTCTTC.

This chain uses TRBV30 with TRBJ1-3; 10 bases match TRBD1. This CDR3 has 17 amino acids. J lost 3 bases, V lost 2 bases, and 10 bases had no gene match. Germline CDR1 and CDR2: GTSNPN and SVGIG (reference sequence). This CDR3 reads CAWSSGQGGQVGNTIYF. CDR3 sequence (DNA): TGTGCCTGGAGTTCCGGACAGGGGGGCCAGGTTGGAAACACCATATATTTT.

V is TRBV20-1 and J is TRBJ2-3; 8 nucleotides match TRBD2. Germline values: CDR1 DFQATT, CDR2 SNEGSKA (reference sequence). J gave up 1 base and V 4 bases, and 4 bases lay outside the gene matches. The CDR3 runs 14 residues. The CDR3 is CSAKTSAGTDTQYF. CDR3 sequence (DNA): TGCAGTGCTAAGACTAGCGCGGGCACAGATACGCAGTATTTT.

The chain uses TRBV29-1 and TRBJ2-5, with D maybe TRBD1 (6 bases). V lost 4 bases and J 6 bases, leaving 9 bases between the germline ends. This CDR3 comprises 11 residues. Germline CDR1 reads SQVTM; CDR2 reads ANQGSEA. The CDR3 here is CSVGQGKTQYF. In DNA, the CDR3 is TGCAGCGTTGGGCAGGGGAAGACCCAGTACTTC.

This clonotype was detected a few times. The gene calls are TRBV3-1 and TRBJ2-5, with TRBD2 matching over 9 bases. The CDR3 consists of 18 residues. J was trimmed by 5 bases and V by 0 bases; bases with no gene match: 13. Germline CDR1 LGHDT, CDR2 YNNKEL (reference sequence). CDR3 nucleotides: TGTGCCAGCAGCCAAGATCTTGGTGTTAGCGGGAGTCGGGAGACCCAGTACTTC. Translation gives CASSQDLGVSGSRETQYF.

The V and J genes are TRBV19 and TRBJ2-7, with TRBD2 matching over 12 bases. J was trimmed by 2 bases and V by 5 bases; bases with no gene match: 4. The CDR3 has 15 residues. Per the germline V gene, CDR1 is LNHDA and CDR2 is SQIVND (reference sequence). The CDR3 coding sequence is TGTGCCAGTAGTTACGGACTAGCGGGACCCTACGAGCAGTACTTC. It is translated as CASSYGLAGPYEQYF.

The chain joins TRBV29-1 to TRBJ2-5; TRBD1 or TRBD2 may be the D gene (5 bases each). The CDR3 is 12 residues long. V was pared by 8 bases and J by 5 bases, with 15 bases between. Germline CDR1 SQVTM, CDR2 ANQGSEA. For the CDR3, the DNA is TGCAGCCTCCGGGTATGGGGGGAGACCCAGTACTTC. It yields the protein CSLRVWGETQYF.